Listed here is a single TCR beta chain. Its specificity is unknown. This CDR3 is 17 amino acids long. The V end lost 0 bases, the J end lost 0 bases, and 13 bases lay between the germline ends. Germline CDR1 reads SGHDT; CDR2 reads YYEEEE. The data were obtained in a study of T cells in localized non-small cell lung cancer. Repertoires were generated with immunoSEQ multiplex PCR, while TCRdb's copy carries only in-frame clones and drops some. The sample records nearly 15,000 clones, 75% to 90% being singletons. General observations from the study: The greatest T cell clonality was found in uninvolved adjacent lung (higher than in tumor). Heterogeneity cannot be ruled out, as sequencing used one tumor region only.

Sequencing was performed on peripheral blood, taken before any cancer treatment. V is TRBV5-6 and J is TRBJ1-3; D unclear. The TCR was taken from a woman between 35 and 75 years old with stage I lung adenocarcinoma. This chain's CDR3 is CASSLVGIRSSGNTIYF. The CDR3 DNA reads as TGTGCCAGCAGCTTGGTGGGAATCCGAAGCTCTGGAAACACCATATATTTT.